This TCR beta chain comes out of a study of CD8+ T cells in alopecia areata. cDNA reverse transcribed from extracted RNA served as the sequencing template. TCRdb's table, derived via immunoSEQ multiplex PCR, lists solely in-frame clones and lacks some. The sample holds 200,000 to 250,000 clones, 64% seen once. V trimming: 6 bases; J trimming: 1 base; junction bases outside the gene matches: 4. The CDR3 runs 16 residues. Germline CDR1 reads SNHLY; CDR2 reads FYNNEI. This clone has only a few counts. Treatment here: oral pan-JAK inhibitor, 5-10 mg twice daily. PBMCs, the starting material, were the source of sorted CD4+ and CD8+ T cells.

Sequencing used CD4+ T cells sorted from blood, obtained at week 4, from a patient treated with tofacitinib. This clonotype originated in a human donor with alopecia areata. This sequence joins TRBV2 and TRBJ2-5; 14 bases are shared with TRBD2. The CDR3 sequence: CASRRLAGGTQETQYF. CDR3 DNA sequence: TGTGCCAGCAGGAGACTAGCGGGAGGGACCCAAGAGACCCAGTACTTC.